These 4 T cell receptor beta chains were all obtained from the same sample, sequenced in a study of blood T cell repertoires in COVID-19. The table came from immunoSEQ multiplex PCR; TCRdb's copy has only in-frame clones and leaves some out. The table records roughly 220,000 clones, roughly 84% of them present only once. The sequenced sample consisted of peripheral blood. These receptors were obtained from a man aged 50 to 59 who had recovered from COVID-19.

The CDR3 region has the DNA TGCAGCGTTGAAAGGCAGGGGCGCACAGATACGCAGTATTTT. Protein: CSVERQGRTDTQYF. V gene TRBV29-1 combines with J gene TRBJ2-3; the D gene is possibly TRBD1 (6 bases). CDR3 length: 14 amino acids. The V gene's germline CDR1 is SQVTM and CDR2 ANQGSEA. V gave up 2 bases and J gave up 1 base, with 10 bases separating them.

The J gene is TRBJ2-7, the V gene TRBV7-2, with 9 bases lining up with TRBD2. The trim removed 2 bases at V and 6 bases at J, leaving 5 bases unmatched. Per germline, CDR1 SGHTA and CDR2 FQGNSA. The CDR3 spans 14 residues. CDR3 residues: CASSLRREGGEQYF. CDR3 in DNA: TGTGCCAGCAGCTTAAGGCGGGAGGGGGGCGAGCAGTACTTC.

V is TRBV13 and J is TRBJ2-3; 11 bases map to TRBD2. Germline V lookup: CDR1 PRHDT, CDR2 FYEKMQ (reference sequence). The CDR3 runs to 20 residues. The junction had 19 bases not matched to a gene; V was cut back by 5 bases and J by 3 bases. The CDR3 reads CASSPGGTSGSRLGTDTQYF. CDR3 sequence (DNA): TGTGCCAGCAGCCCGGGGGGCACTAGCGGGAGTAGGCTTGGGACAGATACGCAGTATTTT.

The chain recombines TRBV3-1 (or the pseudogene TRBV3-2) with TRBJ1-4, with D perhaps matching TRBD1 (5 bases). With 4 bases removed from V and 6 bases from J, the gap between germline ends came to 9 bases. CDR3 length: 13 residues. Per germline, CDR1 LGHDT and CDR2 YNNKEL (reference sequence). CDR3 in DNA: TGTGCCAGCAGCCCGAGACAGTATGAAAAACTGTTTTTT. Translation gives CASSPRQYEKLFF.